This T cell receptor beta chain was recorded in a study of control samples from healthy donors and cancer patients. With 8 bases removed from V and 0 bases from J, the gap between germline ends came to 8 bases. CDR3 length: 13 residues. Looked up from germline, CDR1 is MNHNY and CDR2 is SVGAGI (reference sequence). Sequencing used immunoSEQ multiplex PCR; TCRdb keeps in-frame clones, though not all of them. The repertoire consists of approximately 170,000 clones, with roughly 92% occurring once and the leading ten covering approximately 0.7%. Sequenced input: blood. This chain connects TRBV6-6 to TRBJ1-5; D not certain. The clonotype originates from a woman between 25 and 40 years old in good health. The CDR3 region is CASAPGSNQPQHF. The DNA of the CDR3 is TGTGCCAGCGCCCCGGGTAGCAATCAGCCCCAGCATTTT.